This is a list of T cell receptor beta chains from one sample in a study of T cell responses to AZD1222 COVID-19 vaccine. TCRdb's copy holds only in-frame clones and misses some; the assay was immunoSEQ multiplex PCR. The table records tens of thousands of clones, over 60% of them present only once. Sequenced here: peripheral blood, sampled on day 0 of AZD1222 vaccination. All receptors come from an adult in good health. The CDR3 runs from the conserved cysteine through the conserved F or W. Each record gives: clone size, J gene, D gene, V gene, CDR3 protein, CDR3 DNA. A D gene is named only where the DNA matches it firmly. The size entry is marked missing in some rows and otherwise reads once, few, many or a size class.

NA TRBJ2-2 NA TRBV18 CASSLTVPRLETGELFF TGTGCCAGCTCATTGACAGTGCCCCGCTTAGAGACCGGGGAGCTGTTTTTT
NA TRBJ1-4 NA TRBV10-3 CAISVLAEEKLFF TGTGCCATCAGTGTGTTGGCTGAAGAAAAACTGTTTTTT
NA TRBJ1-2 NA TRBV9 CASSVAPDGAAYTF TGTGCCAGCAGCGTAGCTCCGGACGGAGCGGCATACACCTTC
NA TRBJ1-2 NA TRBV6-5 CASSSPPNNYGYTF TGTGCCAGCAGTTCGCCACCGAATAACTATGGCTACACCTTC
NA TRBJ1-4 TRBD1 TRBV28 CASSGGTVTNEKLFF TGTGCCAGCAGTGGGGGGACAGTGACTAATGAAAAACTGTTTTTT
NA TRBJ2-7 NA TRBV14 CASSQAGWYEQYF TGTGCCAGCAGCCAAGCCGGCTGGTACGAGCAGTACTTC
NA TRBJ2-1 TRBD2 TRBV28 CARSWRGGAIFDEQFF TGTGCCCGCAGTTGGCGGGGGGGGGCCATATTCGATGAGCAGTTCTTC
NA TRBJ2-3 NA TRBV19 CATTPTEMDTQYF TGTGCCACCACCCCGACCGAGATGGATACGCAGTATTTT
NA TRBJ2-5 NA TRBV11-2 CASSLDPAETQYF TGTGCCAGCAGCTTAGATCCCGCGGAGACCCAGTACTTC
NA TRBJ2-3 NA TRBV7-2 CASSVQGGSTDTQYF TGTGCCAGCAGTGTACAGGGGGGGAGCACAGATACGCAGTATTTT
NA TRBJ1-1 TRBD1 TRBV7-9 CASSSDRGQLNTEAFF TGTGCCAGCAGCTCCGACAGGGGGCAATTGAACACTGAAGCTTTCTTT
NA TRBJ2-7 TRBD2 TRBV27 CASSPAGGAVHEQYF TGTGCCAGCAGTCCCGCCGGGGGGGCCGTCCACGAGCAGTACTTC
NA TRBJ2-7 TRBD2 TRBV5-1 CASSLWEGSVEQYF TGCGCCAGCAGTCTTTGGGAGGGTTCAGTCGAGCAGTACTTC
NA TRBJ2-7 TRBD1 TRBV6-2/TRBV6-3 CASSFGQAQISEQYF TGTGCCAGCAGTTTCGGACAGGCTCAAATCTCCGAGCAGTACTTC
few TRBJ2-1 NA TRBV10-3 CAISEFAISSSYNEQFF TGTGCCATCAGTGAGTTTGCCATCTCAAGCTCCTACAATGAGCAGTTCTTC
NA TRBJ1-6 NA TRBV19 CASSRSYGGNSPLHF TGTGCCAGTAGTCGGTCTTACGGGGGGAATTCACCCCTCCACTTT
NA TRBJ1-4 NA TRBV19 CASRPGFSTNEKLFF TGTGCCAGTAGACCGGGGTTTTCAACTAATGAAAAACTGTTTTTT
NA TRBJ2-3 NA TRBV21-1 CASSRFRQGVQSASTDTQYF TGTGCCAGCAGCAGGTTTCGGCAGGGGGTTCAATCTGCTAGCACAGATACGCAGTATTTT
NA TRBJ1-2 NA TRBV27 CASSPGRKNYGYTF TGTGCCAGCAGTCCCGGACGGAAGAACTATGGCTACACCTTC
few TRBJ1-1 NA TRBV2 CASRYRETTEAFF TGTGCCAGCCGATACCGGGAGACCACTGAAGCTTTCTTT
once TRBJ1-6 NA TRBV4-3 CASSQDWMIGSPLHF TGCGCCAGCAGCCAAGATTGGATGATTGGTTCACCCCTCCACTTT
NA TRBJ2-3 TRBD2 TRBV5-6 CASSYDPVLAGEMGDTQYF TGTGCCAGCAGCTACGATCCAGTTCTAGCGGGGGAAATGGGAGATACGCAGTATTTT
NA TRBJ1-2 NA TRBV5-1 CASSPGTNNYGYTF TGCGCCAGCAGTCCCGGGACAAACAACTATGGCTACACCTTC
once TRBJ1-5 TRBD1 TRBV24-1 CATRGQGASNQPQHF TGTGCCACCAGGGGACAGGGGGCGAGCAATCAGCCCCAGCATTTT
NA TRBJ1-5 NA TRBV19 CASSTISGTIQPQHF TGTGCCAGTAGTACGATATCCGGGACCATTCAGCCCCAGCATTTT
NA TRBJ2-7 NA TRBV2 CATGTGTSYEQYF TGTGCCACCGGGACGGGAACCTCCTACGAGCAGTACTTC
NA TRBJ2-5 NA TRBV12-3/TRBV12-4 CASSPKYEETQYF TGTGCCAGCAGCCCAAAATATGAAGAGACCCAGTACTTC
once TRBJ1-4 NA TRBV5-1 CASSPPTPTNEKLFF TGCGCCAGCAGCCCACCTACTCCAACTAATGAAAAACTGTTTTTT
few TRBJ2-1 NA TRBV7-2 CASRTGFTQYEQFF TGTGCCAGCAGAACAGGGTTCACACAATATGAGCAGTTCTTC
NA TRBJ1-1 NA TRBV29-1 CSVLDANTEAFF TGCAGCGTCCTGGACGCGAACACTGAAGCTTTCTTT
NA TRBJ1-1 TRBD1 TRBV5-1 CASSSDGQGNTEAFF TGCGCCAGCAGCTCCGACGGACAGGGGAACACTGAAGCTTTCTTT
few TRBJ1-1 NA TRBV7-8 CASSLDLNTEAFF TGTGCCAGCAGCTTAGATCTGAACACTGAAGCTTTCTTT
few TRBJ2-3 NA TRBV15 CATSRTNRFRTDTQYF TGTGCCACCAGCAGGACTAACCGGTTTCGCACAGATACGCAGTATTTT
NA TRBJ1-2 TRBD1 TRBV4-3 CASSQDEEDRAYGYTF TGCGCCAGCAGCCAAGATGAGGAGGACAGGGCCTATGGCTACACCTTC
few TRBJ2-1 NA TRBV24-1 CATSGGVSYNEQFF TGTGCCACCAGTGGAGGGGTCTCCTACAATGAGCAGTTCTTC
NA TRBJ2-1 TRBD1 TRBV5-4 CASRQDTGEFF TGTGCCAGCAGACAGGACACAGGGGAGTTCTTC
NA TRBJ2-7 NA TRBV6-2/TRBV6-3 CASSYEGLYEQYF TGTGCCAGCAGTTACGAGGGGCTATACGAGCAGTACTTC
NA TRBJ2-3 TRBD1 TRBV2 CASVRDRATDTQYF TGTGCCAGCGTCCGGGACAGGGCCACTGATACGCAGTATTTT
once TRBJ2-5 NA TRBV7-9 CASSIETETQYF TGTGCCAGCAGCATCGAGACGGAGACCCAGTACTTC
NA TRBJ2-3 TRBD2 TRBV7-9 CASSFSGGTDTQYF TGTGCCAGCAGCTTTAGCGGGGGCACAGATACGCAGTATTTT
NA TRBJ1-6 NA TRBV10-1 CASSEANSPLHF TGCGCCAGCAGTGAGGCTAATTCACCCCTCCACTTT
NA TRBJ2-1 TRBD2 TRBV4-3 CASSQLLAGGFDEQFF TGCGCCAGCAGCCAGCTGCTAGCGGGGGGTTTTGATGAGCAGTTCTTC
NA TRBJ1-2 NA TRBV19 CASTLNRQDYGYTF TGTGCCAGTACCCTAAATCGACAGGACTATGGCTACACCTTC
few TRBJ2-7 NA TRBV2 CASSEASGSYEQYF TGTGCCAGCAGTGAAGCTTCCGGGTCCTACGAGCAGTACTTC